This TCR beta chain was documented in a study of T cells in Graves' hyperthyroidism and ophthalmopathy. Study-wide findings and caveats: Researchers report that a 13 V-J model separated ophthalmopathy from stable hyperthyroidism.

TCR beta CDR3 region amplification was performed from RNA transcripts. With the HTBI primer set, the TCR CDR3 went through a first round of RT-PCR. TCRdb itself ran the multiplex PCR reads through MiXCR, one entry per CDR3 protein. The profile shows 300,000 or so distinct CDR3 sequences, over 15% of them singletons. This clonotype was picked up many times. Its antigen is as yet unknown. Absence of ophthalmopathy progression within 18 months defined stable Graves' hyperthyroidism. Patients showing uncontrolled infection, other autoimmune disease, pregnancy or lactation were ineligible. The PBMCs had their origin in approximately 10 ml of fresh peripheral blood. Unmatched junction bases numbered 6, after V lost 0 bases and J lost 8 bases. Germline CDR1 and CDR2: DFQATT and SNEGSKA (reference sequence). The length of the CDR3 is 14 residues.

This TCR derives from a woman in her fifties or sixties with Graves' hyperthyroidism. The genes are TRBV20-1 and TRBJ2-1; 8 bases agree with TRBD2. Sequencing input: blood. Here the CDR3 reads CSARDQREYDEQFF. Here the CDR3 DNA reads TGCAGTGCTAGAGATCAGCGGGAGTATGATGAGCAGTTCTTC.